Following are 31 T cell receptor beta chains from one sample sequenced in a study of patients and donors after allogeneic stem cell transplantation. TCRdb re-derived calls from the RT-PCR reads in MiXCR, one entry per CDR3 protein. The sample lists about 150,000 distinct CDR3 sequences, about 24% occurring once. Sequencing was carried out using blood, either unsorted or a sorted T cell fraction (not recorded which). These receptors came from a human donor who was either an allogeneic HSCT recipient or a stem cell or donor lymphocyte infusion donor (not recorded which). It is not recorded whose cells these are; they may come from a transplant donor.

The J gene is TRBJ1-4, the V gene TRBV6-5, with D tentatively TRBD1 (5 bases). The V and J ends lost 0 bases and 3 bases respectively, with 11 bases between them. The CDR3 consists of 16 residues. Germline V lookup: CDR1 MNHEY, CDR2 SVGAGI. Written as DNA, the CDR3 is TGTGCCAGCAGTTACTCGGGACGGTATTCTAATGAAAAACTGTTTTTT. Protein: CASSYSGRYSNEKLFF.

The chain joins TRBV10-3 to TRBJ2-2, with a weak D call TRBD1 (5 bases). The CDR3 extends over 12 amino acids. V gave up 11 bases and J gave up 1 base, with 8 bases separating them. CDR1 and CDR2 (germline): ENHRY, SYGVKD. The CDR3 loop reads CAAGQNTGELFF. The CDR3 region has the DNA TGTGCCGCCGGACAGAACACCGGGGAGCTGTTTTTT.

This clonotype was counted a few times. This chain links TRBV30 with TRBJ1-2, with 9 bases aligning to TRBD1. This CDR3 is built from 12 residues. Germline V gene lookup returns CDR1 GTSNPN and CDR2 SVGIG (reference sequence). Trimming took 8 bases from V and 8 from J; bases not matched to a gene: 9. The CDR3 reads CAGEGQGDGYTF. CDR3 sequence (DNA): TGTGCCGGAGAGGGACAGGGTGACGGCTACACCTTC.

The chain recombines TRBV6-5 with TRBJ2-5, with a weak D call TRBD1 (5 bases). Germline lookup yields CDR1 MNHEY and CDR2 SVGAGI. V shed 4 bases and J shed 2 bases, with 14 bases lying between them. This CDR3 comprises 15 residues. In nucleotides, the CDR3 is TGTGCCAGCAGTTTAAACCCAGGGCTTCAAGAGACCCAGTACTTC. Protein sequence: CASSLNPGLQETQYF.

The J gene is TRBJ1-6, the V gene TRBV6-6; TRBD1 might be the D (5 bases). CDR1 is MNHNY, CDR2 SVGAGI, per germline (reference sequence). The CDR3 consists of 15 residues. V lost 4 bases and J lost 6, with 13 bases in between. The CDR3 protein is CASSLGTEINSPLHF. CDR3 in DNA: TGTGCCAGCAGTTTGGGGACTGAAATTAATTCACCCCTCCACTTT.

The chain recombines TRBV18 with TRBJ2-7, with D perhaps TRBD2 (6 bases). In germline, CDR1 is KGHSH, CDR2 LQKENI. V was shortened by 2 bases and J by 5 bases, with 7 bases between the two germline ends. This CDR3 contains 12 residues. CDR3 residues: CASSPWTNEQYF. The CDR3 nucleotides read TGTGCCAGCTCACCATGGACTAACGAGCAGTACTTC.

This clonotype was seen more than once but under ten times. The rearrangement uses TRBV9 and TRBJ1-1, with 10 bases aligning to TRBD1. CDR3 length: 14 amino acids. The V gene end was trimmed by 4 bases and the J gene end by 3 bases; junction bases not matched to a gene: 3. Germline V lookup: CDR1 SGDLS, CDR2 YYNGEE. The DNA of the CDR3 is TGTGCCAGCAGCCTCGGGACAGGGGACACTGAAGCTTTCTTT. Translating gives CASSLGTGDTEAFF.

V gene TRBV6-2 or TRBV6-3 combines with J gene TRBJ2-1; maybe TRBD1 (6 bases). There are 14 residues in the CDR3. Trimming removed 5 bases at V and 0 bases at J, with 8 bases between. Germline values: CDR1 MNHEY, CDR2 SVGEGT. CDR3: CASSQDSSYNEQFF. CDR3 sequence (DNA): TGTGCCAGCAGTCAGGACAGCTCCTACAATGAGCAGTTCTTC.

The rearrangement links TRBV29-1 to TRBJ1-2, with unresolved D. The CDR3 runs to 14 residues. Germline values: CDR1 SQVTM, CDR2 ANQGSEA. V was trimmed by 8 bases and J by 1 base, leaving 17 bases between them. Here the CDR3 reads CSQESGSSNYGYTF. In nucleotides, the CDR3 is TGCAGCCAAGAGTCCGGGTCCAGTAACTATGGCTACACCTTC.

In the case of this clonotype: One end of the junction varies from germline; a read error may be responsible. This chain links TRBV7-9 with TRBJ1-4; D is unclear. This CDR3 region has 15 residues. Germline V gene lookup returns CDR1 SEHNR and CDR2 FQNEAQ (reference sequence). In DNA, the CDR3 is TGTGCCAGCAACTTACGACACCTTGGGAGTGAAAAACTGTTTTTT. Protein product: CASNLRHLGSEKLFF.

The CDR3 protein is CASSVGVEQYF. The CDR3 nucleotides read TGTGCCAGCAGTGTCGGGGTTGAGCAGTACTTC. The chain has TRBV6-5 and TRBJ2-7, with a weak D call TRBD2 (5 bases). This CDR3 has 11 residues. Between the trimmed V and J ends, which lost 5 bases and 7 bases, there was a span of 9 bases. The germline V gene has CDR1 MNHEY and CDR2 SVGAGI.

The rearrangement joins TRBV27 to TRBJ2-7; the match to TRBD2 covers 7 bases. J gave up 1 base and V 4 bases, and 10 bases lay outside the gene matches. The germline V gene encodes CDR1 MNHEY and CDR2 SMNVEV (reference sequence). The CDR3 extends over 16 amino acids. The CDR3, as DNA: TGTGCCAGCAGTTCTCTACGGGGGGTCCTGTCCTACGAGCAGTACTTC. Protein sequence: CASSSLRGVLSYEQYF.

This clonotype occurred many times. The rearrangement joins TRBV30 to TRBJ1-2, with 10 bases identical to TRBD1. V was pared by 5 bases and J by 4 bases, with 10 bases of the junction left unmatched. Per germline, CDR1 GTSNPN and CDR2 SVGIG (reference sequence). The CDR3 length is 15 residues. The CDR3 loop reads CAWVGFRDRGYGYTF. CDR3 bases: TGTGCCTGGGTGGGATTCCGGGACAGGGGCTATGGCTACACCTTC.

This clonotype was counted ten times or more. J is TRBJ1-5 and V is TRBV18; D is ambiguous. The CDR3 is made up of 13 amino acids. CDR1 KGHSH and CDR2 LQKENI come from the germline V gene. V shed 8 bases and J shed 4 bases, with 12 bases lying between them. The CDR3 spells CASSPGENQPQHF. CDR3 nucleotide sequence: TGTGCCAGCAGCCCCGGTGAGAATCAGCCCCAGCATTTT.

This clonotype was detected once. Given the absence of the conserved phenylalanine or tryptophan at the CDR3 end, a read error is likely. This chain links TRBV4-2 with TRBJ2-7; 10 bases fit TRBD2. This CDR3 is built from 16 residues. V was pared by 4 bases and J by 2 bases, with 8 bases of the junction left unmatched. CDR1 and CDR2 (germline): LGHNA, YNFKEQ. The CDR3 bases are TGTGCCAGCAGCCCTTCTGGGACTAGCGCCGCCTACGAGCAGTACTCC. This sequence encodes CASSPSGTSAAYEQYS.

V gene TRBV5-1 combines with J gene TRBJ2-2; no definite D call. CDR3 length: 16 residues. In germline, CDR1 is SGHRS, CDR2 YFSETQ. Trimming took off 7 bases at V and 0 bases at J, with 16 bases between the two ends. CDR3 nucleotides: TGCGCCAGCTTTACCGGTCGATTTTCGAACACCGGGGAGCTGTTTTTT. It specifies CASFTGRFSNTGELFF.

The chain has TRBV7-7 and TRBJ2-1; TRBD1 is a possible D gene (5 bases). From germline, CDR1 is SSHAT and CDR2 FNYEAQ (reference sequence). The CDR3 runs to 14 residues. V lost 1 base, J lost 5 bases, and 9 bases lay in between. The CDR3 nucleotides are TGTGCCAGCAGCTTAGGGGCAGGGAACAATGAGCAGTTCTTC. Translating it yields CASSLGAGNNEQFF. Complete variable domain (other parts from reference TRBV7-7 and TRBJ2-1): GAGVSQSPRYKVTKRGQDVTLRCDPISSHATLYWYQQALGQGPEFLTYFNYEAQPDKSGLPSDRFSAERPEGSISTLTIQRTEQRDSAMYRCASSLGAGNNEQFFGPGTRLTVL.

The chain links TRBV9 to TRBJ2-7; no clear D gene. V shed 0 bases and J shed 3 bases, with 10 bases lying between them. In germline, CDR1 is SGDLS, CDR2 YYNGEE. The CDR3 totals 14 residues. In nucleotides, the CDR3 is TGTGCCAGCAGCGTAGATGGTAGCCACTACGAGCAGTACTTC. Protein product: CASSVDGSHYEQYF.

This clonotype was detected once. The gene calls are TRBV6-2 or TRBV6-3 and TRBJ2-7; TRBD2 might be the D (5 bases). V dropped 5 bases and J dropped 2 bases, with 13 bases sitting between them. CDR1 MNHEY and CDR2 SVGEGT come from the germline V gene. CDR3 length equals 14 residues. The chain's CDR3 is CASSPRAAAYEQYF. CDR3 bases: TGTGCCAGCAGTCCGCGGGCTGCGGCCTACGAGCAGTACTTC.

The V call is TRBV7-9, the J call TRBJ1-4; no firm D call. The V gene's germline CDR1 is SEHNR and CDR2 FQNEAQ (reference sequence). CDR3 length equals 16 residues. V was cut by 4 bases and J by 0 bases, with 12 bases left in between. CDR3 loop: CASSWTPGATNEKLFF. CDR3 coding DNA: TGTGCCAGCAGCTGGACCCCGGGAGCAACTAATGAAAAACTGTTTTTT.

The sample holds a few counts of this clonotype. CDR3 amino acids: CASSPLLWGGQPQHF. The DNA of the CDR3 is TGTGCCAGCAGCCCCCTCCTCTGGGGGGGCCAGCCCCAGCATTTT. The V gene is TRBV4-2, the J gene TRBJ1-5; tentatively, D is TRBD1 (6 bases). CDR1 and CDR2 from the germline V gene are LGHNA and YNFKEQ. The CDR3 is 15 amino acids. V was trimmed by 4 bases and J by 7 bases, leaving 17 bases between them.

This clonotype has only a few counts. V usage is TRBV5-1 and J usage is TRBJ1-3; 8 bases fit TRBD1. CDR1 is SGHRS and CDR2 is YFSETQ in the germline V gene. J lost 8 bases, V lost 0 bases, and 1 base had no gene match. The CDR3 sequence is 13 residues long. The CDR3 bases are TGCGCCAGCAGCTTGGACAGGGGGGACACCATATATTTT. It is translated as CASSLDRGDTIYF. The full variable domain, completed using reference TRBV5-1 and TRBJ1-3, is KAGVTQTPRYLIKTRGQQVTLSCSPISGHRSVSWYQQTPGQGLQFLFEYFSETQRNKGNFPGRFSGRQFSNSRSEMNVSTLELGDSALYLCASSLDRGDTIYFGEGSWLTVV.

This clonotype has just a few counts. The chain links TRBV2 to TRBJ2-2; D possibly corresponds to TRBD2 (6 bases). The CDR3 sequence is 19 residues long. Germline V gene data show CDR1 as SNHLY and CDR2 as FYNNEI. V was shortened by 3 bases and J by 3 bases, with 23 bases between the two germline ends. The CDR3 DNA sequence: TGTGCCAGCAGTGACTCCCATACTCGGGCGGGGACTTACACCGGGGAGCTGTTTTTT. It encodes CASSDSHTRAGTYTGELFF.

V gene TRBV12-3 or TRBV12-4 combines with J gene TRBJ2-2; a possible D gene is TRBD1 (6 bases). The CDR3 covers 15 residues. V gave up 6 bases and J gave up 4 bases, with 15 bases separating them. CDR3 sequence: CASSTGTASTGELFF. CDR3 bases: TGTGCCAGCAGCACAGGGACGGCGAGCACCGGGGAGCTGTTTTTT.

This clonotype was seen just once. V is TRBV27 and J is TRBJ2-7; D may be TRBD2 (5 bases). The ends were cut back, 2 bases at V and 1 base at J, with 12 bases in the middle. Germline V lookup: CDR1 MNHEY, CDR2 SMNVEV (reference sequence). The length of the CDR3 is 15 residues. The CDR3: CASSLGLGVSYEQYF. CDR3 DNA: TGTGCCAGCAGTTTAGGACTCGGGGTTTCCTACGAGCAGTACTTC.

Here the CDR3 DNA reads TGTGCCAGCAGCCCCGTTCTGGTAGCCAAAAACATTCAGTACTTC. This translates into CASSPVLVAKNIQYF. The V call is TRBV28, the J call TRBJ2-4; D is ambiguous. Germline V gene data show CDR1 as MDHEN and CDR2 as SYDVKM. This CDR3 comprises 15 residues. V shed 6 bases and J shed 0 bases, with 12 bases lying between them.

V usage is TRBV6-5 and J usage is TRBJ1-2; TRBD1 might be the D (5 bases). Germline V gene sequence: CDR1 MNHEY, CDR2 SVGAGI. The CDR3 contains 16 residues. The V end was cut by 7 bases, the J end by 1 base, with 19 bases between. CDR3 amino acids: CASTTPRGTDNYGYTF. The CDR3 nucleotides are TGTGCCAGCACTACCCCCCGCGGGACCGATAACTATGGCTACACCTTC.

The table lists this clonotype with many counts. V is TRBV4-3 and J is TRBJ1-2; no definite D call. Germline-derived CDR1 and CDR2 are LGHNA and YSLEER. V was clipped by 2 bases and J by 2 bases, with 9 bases between them. The CDR3 is 14 amino acids. The CDR3 region has the DNA TGCGCCAGCAGCCAAAGCCTGAGGAACTATGGCTACACCTTC. Its protein product is CASSQSLRNYGYTF.

V and J are TRBV5-1 and TRBJ1-4; D may be TRBD1 (5 bases). Germline CDR1 reads SGHRS; CDR2 reads YFSETQ. The CDR3 contains 16 residues. Trimming left V 3 bases short and J 1 base short, with 13 bases between. This chain's CDR3 is CASSSGRGVTNEKLFF. CDR3 DNA: TGCGCCAGCAGCTCCGGACGGGGCGTAACTAATGAAAAACTGTTTTTT.

This clonotype occurred a few times. CDR3 DNA sequence: TGCAGTGCTAGAGATGGAGCGGCTAGCGGATACAATGAGCAGTTCTTC. The encoded protein is CSARDGAASGYNEQFF. The chain carries TRBV20-1 and TRBJ2-1; 7 nucleotides line up with TRBD2. CDR3 length: 16 amino acids. CDR1 DFQATT and CDR2 SNEGSKA come from the germline V gene (reference sequence). With 0 bases clipped from V and 4 bases from J, the junction kept 9 bases outside the gene matches.

This clonotype appeared a few times. This chain joins TRBV12-3 or TRBV12-4 and TRBJ1-1, with TRBD1 as a possible D gene (5 bases). There are 14 residues in the CDR3. Trimming cost V 5 bases and J 11 bases, with 21 bases left between them. CDR3 coding DNA: TGTGCCAGCAGTCGACCGGGACTCCTTAAGGCCGCTTTCTTT. Its protein product is CASSRPGLLKAAFF.